Below, 28 T cell receptor beta chains from the same sample are listed, as sequenced in a study of beta chain features in type 1 diabetes. Sequencing targeted expressed TCRB transcripts, as all isolated RNA had been reverse transcribed. Sequencing used immunoSEQ multiplex PCR; TCRdb keeps in-frame clones, though not all of them. Of hundreds of thousands of clones in the sample, over 10% were seen once. The sample taken for sequencing was naive CD4+ T cells from blood. The receptors shown here come from a young woman in good health.

The CDR3 DNA reads TGTGCCAGCAGCCACGGACGTAGCACAGATACGCAGTATTTT. It translates to CASSHGRSTDTQYF. The gene calls are TRBV7-2 and TRBJ2-3; no clear D gene. V was pared by 5 bases and J by 0 bases, with 9 bases between. Germline assignment: CDR1 SGHTA and CDR2 FQGNSA. The CDR3 contains 14 residues.

The CDR3 spells CATSRDPQGLVTEAFF. The DNA for the CDR3 is TGTGCCACCAGCAGAGATCCACAGGGTTTAGTAACTGAAGCTTTCTTT. V and J are TRBV15 and TRBJ1-1; tentative D call: TRBD1 (6 bases). This CDR3 spans 16 amino acids. The germline gives CDR1 LNHNV, CDR2 YYDKDF (reference sequence). Trimming shortened V by 0 bases and J by 5 bases, and 16 bases separated the two germline ends. The variable domain in full, with the rest retrieved from reference TRBV15 and TRBJ1-1, is DAMVIQNPRYQVTQFGKPVTLSCSQTLNHNVMYWYQQKSSQAPKLLFHYYDKDFNNEADTPDNFQSRRPNTSFCFLDIRSPGLGDTAMYLCATSRDPQGLVTEAFFGQGTRLTVV.

The chain is built from TRBV29-1 and TRBJ1-3, with 7 bases identical to TRBD1. V shed 4 bases and J 3 bases; nucleotides not matched to a gene: 6. CDR3 length: 14 residues. Per the germline V gene, CDR1 is SQVTM and CDR2 is ANQGSEA. CDR3 nucleotide sequence: TGCAGCGTTGCCCATTCAGGGGGTGGAAACACCATATATTTT. It encodes CSVAHSGGGNTIYF.

The chain combines TRBV7-9 with TRBJ2-1; 13 nucleotides match TRBD2. The CDR3 runs to 15 residues. Germline CDR1 reads SEHNR; CDR2 reads FQNEAQ (reference sequence). After removal of 6 bases from V and 9 bases from J, the junction contained 8 bases not matched to a gene. The CDR3 region is CASSSPGLAGLEQFF. The CDR3 DNA sequence: TGTGCCAGCAGTTCCCCGGGACTAGCGGGACTTGAGCAGTTCTTC.

This clone was found a few times. V usage is TRBV21-1 and J usage is TRBJ2-7. TRBV21-1 is a pseudogene segment. The CDR3 is made up of 12 amino acids. CDR3 loop: CASTNIPYEQYV. CDR3 in DNA: TGTGCCAGCACCAACATACCCTACGAGCAGTACGTC.

CDR3 region: CASSQGSGDSAGTPLHF. Written as DNA, the CDR3 is TGTGCCAGCAGCCAAGGAAGTGGCGACAGCGCGGGGACACCCCTCCACTTT. V is TRBV4-2 and J is TRBJ1-6, with a possible D match to TRBD1 (5 bases). CDR1 and CDR2 (germline): LGHNA, YNFKEQ. The length of the CDR3 is 17 residues. Trimming took off 1 base at V and 11 bases at J, with 21 bases between the two ends.

This clone was observed a few times. The CDR3, as DNA: TGTGCCAGCAGCTCGGTGCCGAACACTGAAGCTTTCTTT. This codes for CASSSVPNTEAFF. The J gene is TRBJ1-1, the V gene TRBV13; the D is unclear. Trimming left V 4 bases short and J 1 base short, with 7 bases between. This CDR3 spans 13 amino acids. From germline, CDR1 is PRHDT and CDR2 FYEKMQ (reference sequence). Based on the CDR3 plus reference TRBV13 and TRBJ1-1, the full variable domain is AAGVIQSPRHLIKEKRETATLKCYPIPRHDTVYWYQQGPGQDPQFLISFYEKMQSDKGSIPDRFSAQQFSDYHSELNMSSLELGDSALYFCASSSVPNTEAFFGQGTRLTVV.

The CDR3 region is CASSQDFGQMNTEAFF. CDR3 in DNA: TGTGCCAGCAGCCAAGATTTCGGCCAGATGAACACTGAAGCTTTCTTT. The chain employs TRBV14 and TRBJ1-1; D uncertain. Germline assignment: CDR1 SGHDN and CDR2 FVKESK. The V gene lost 0 bases and the J gene lost 0 bases, with 11 bases spanning the gap. This CDR3 region has 16 residues.

This clone turned up a few times. The CDR3 region is CASSLDRVSYEQYV. In DNA form, the CDR3 reads TGTGCCAGCAGTCTTGACAGGGTTTCCTACGAGCAGTACGTC. The chain recombines TRBV2 with TRBJ2-7, with TRBD1 matching 7 bases. The CDR3 spans 14 residues. After removal of 5 bases from V and 1 base from J, the junction contained 5 bases not matched to a gene. CDR1 is SNHLY, CDR2 FYNNEI, per germline.

The DNA for the CDR3 is TGTGCCAGCGTCCCCGAATCCGGCCACTACGAGCAGTACTTC. This gives the protein CASVPESGHYEQYF. The chain recombines TRBV7-6 with TRBJ2-7; D is ambiguous. Germline CDR1 and CDR2: SGHVS and FNYEAQ. CDR3 size: 14 residues. The ends were cut back, 8 bases at V and 3 bases at J, with 17 bases in the middle.

This clone has just a few counts. This rearrangement joins TRBV30 to TRBJ2-5, with D possibly being TRBD2 (6 bases). Germline CDR1 and CDR2: GTSNPN and SVGIG (reference sequence). This CDR3 has 12 residues. V was clipped by 4 bases and J by 4 bases, with 10 bases between them. The CDR3 bases are TGTGCCTGGACTAGCGCGACAGAGACCCAGTACTTC. Its protein is CAWTSATETQYF.

This clone turned up a few times. The J gene is TRBJ2-7, the V gene TRBV7-9; D assignment may be TRBD1 or TRBD2 (5 bases each). Germline values: CDR1 SEHNR, CDR2 FQNEAQ (reference sequence). The CDR3 runs to 15 residues. V was shortened by 0 bases and J by 2 bases, with 11 bases between the two germline ends. The CDR3 sequence: CASSLALGAAYEQYV. As DNA, the CDR3 is TGTGCCAGCAGCTTAGCGCTCGGGGCGGCCTACGAGCAGTACGTC.

This clone was recorded a few times. The DNA for the CDR3 is TGTGCCAGCAGCCTTACGGACTGGCCCGTCCCGAACACTGAAGCTTTCTTT. It codes for CASSLTDWPVPNTEAFF. The chain joins TRBV7-9 to TRBJ1-1; no definite D call. Germline CDR1 reads SEHNR; CDR2 reads FQNEAQ (reference sequence). The CDR3 loop spans 17 amino acids. Trimming took 5 bases from V and 1 from J, leaving 20 bases between them.

This rearrangement joins TRBV25-1 to TRBJ2-1; 10 bases map to TRBD2. Germline values: CDR1 MGHDK, CDR2 SYGVNS. V lost 8 bases, J lost 9 bases, and 13 bases stayed unmatched. This CDR3 region has 15 residues. CDR3 DNA: TGTGCCAGCGGAGCCCCCAGCGGGAGGGGCGGTGAGCAGTTCTTC. It is translated as CASGAPSGRGGEQFF.

This clone has more than one count but fewer than ten. This CDR3 is CASSPRERETQYF. CDR3 bases: TGTGCCAGCAGCCCCCGGGAGAGGGAGACCCAGTACTTC. The chain is built from TRBV11-3 and TRBJ2-5; the D gene is possibly TRBD2 (6 bases). The CDR3 is 13 residues long. CDR1 is SGHNT and CDR2 is YENEEA in the germline V gene. The ends were cut back, 5 bases at V and 5 bases at J, with 12 bases in the middle.

The rearrangement links TRBV4-1 to TRBJ1-1; unclear D gene. This CDR3 is built from 15 residues. V was shortened by 4 bases and J by 0 bases, with 12 bases between the two germline ends. Germline V gives CDR1 MGHRA, CDR2 YSYEKL. CDR3 DNA sequence: TGCGCCAGCAGCCGGGCCGGCTTCTTGAACACTGAAGCTTTCTTT. Amino acid sequence: CASSRAGFLNTEAFF.

V is TRBV9 and J is TRBJ1-4; maybe TRBD1 (6 bases). Germline V gene lookup returns CDR1 SGDLS and CDR2 YYNGEE. V gave up 0 bases and J gave up 4 bases, with 13 bases separating them. The CDR3 consists of 16 residues. This CDR3 reads CASSVAPGALNEKLFF. The CDR3 nucleotides are TGTGCCAGCAGCGTAGCTCCAGGGGCCCTTAATGAAAAACTGTTTTTT.

The DNA for the CDR3 is TGTGCCAGCAACGGCCCAGCGGGATCAGCGGGTTCCTACAATGAGCAGTTCTTC. The encoded protein is CASNGPAGSAGSYNEQFF. The chain links TRBV14 to TRBJ2-1, with 7 bases that match TRBD2. CDR1 and CDR2 from the germline V gene are SGHDN and FVKESK. The CDR3 has 18 residues. V lost 7 bases and J lost 1; bases outside the gene matches: 16.

This chain uses TRBV7-8 with TRBJ2-2; TRBD2 aligns across 13 bases. Germline CDR1 and CDR2: SGHVS and FQNEAQ. The CDR3 runs to 19 residues. Trimming removed 0 bases from V and 1 base from J; junction bases left unmatched: 5. The CDR3 spells CASSLARGLAGKNTGELFF. In DNA, the CDR3 is TGTGCCAGCAGCTTAGCGCGGGGACTAGCGGGAAAGAACACCGGGGAGCTGTTTTTT.

This clone was detected a few times. The CDR3 DNA reads TGCAGCGTTGAAGATCGGCATAGCGGGGGGGCCTCAGATACGCAGTATTTT. Translated: CSVEDRHSGGASDTQYF. V and J are TRBV29-1 and TRBJ2-3, with TRBD2 identical over 11 bases. The trim removed 0 bases at V and 4 bases at J, leaving 9 bases unmatched. CDR3 length: 17 residues. CDR1 and CDR2 (germline): SQVTM, ANQGSEA.

The V gene is TRBV7-2, the J gene TRBJ2-7, with a tentative D call TRBD1 (6 bases). In germline, CDR1 is SGHTA, CDR2 FQGNSA. The CDR3 is 16 residues long. Trimming left V 6 bases short and J 2 bases short, with 20 bases between. DNA of the CDR3: TGTGCCAGCAGATTGGGGGCCGCGGTAGGGACCTACGAGCAGTACTTC. Translated: CASRLGAAVGTYEQYF.

This clone was counted between two and nine times. This chain connects TRBV14 to TRBJ1-2, with D hard to call. Deletions cut 1 base from V and 4 bases from J, with 7 bases between. CDR3 length: 13 amino acids. CDR1 is SGHDN and CDR2 is FVKESK in the germline V gene. CDR3 nucleotide sequence: TGTGCCAGCAGCCAAGGGCAGAGCTATGGCTACACCTTC. This codes for CASSQGQSYGYTF.

This clone was seen a single time. The chain employs TRBV4-1 and TRBJ2-1; TRBD2 matches 13 bases. J lost 10 bases, V lost 4 bases, and 10 bases had no gene match. The CDR3 has 16 residues. In germline, CDR1 is MGHRA, CDR2 YSYEKL. CDR3: CASSPTGTSGDREQFF. The CDR3 region has the DNA TGCGCCAGCAGCCCCACCGGGACTAGCGGGGATCGGGAGCAGTTCTTC.

The chain joins TRBV4-3 to TRBJ1-1, with D possibly matching TRBD1 (5 bases). The CDR3 loop spans 14 amino acids. Per the germline V gene, CDR1 is LGHNA and CDR2 is YSLEER. The V gene lost 4 bases and the J gene lost 11 bases, with 20 bases spanning the gap. CDR3 coding DNA: TGCGCCAGCAGCCCCCTCGGGGGTGCCATCCCGGCTTTCTTT. It translates to CASSPLGGAIPAFF.

There are a few counts of this clone. The chain has TRBV7-2 and TRBJ2-7, with 8 bases identical to TRBD2. CDR1 SGHTA and CDR2 FQGNSA come from the germline V gene. This CDR3 is 14 amino acids long. V lost 7 bases and J lost 1; bases outside the gene matches: 6. Here the CDR3 reads CASTLSGGSYEQYF. CDR3 nucleotide sequence: TGTGCCAGCACCCTCTCGGGAGGGTCCTACGAGCAGTACTTC.

This clone was counted only a few times. This chain links TRBV25-1 with TRBJ1-1; no reliable D call. Germline V lookup: CDR1 MGHDK, CDR2 SYGVNS. The CDR3 contains 13 residues. Trimming shortened V by 2 bases and J by 8 bases, and 12 bases separated the two germline ends. The CDR3 nucleotides read TGTGCCAGCAGTGAAAACTACATGGCGGAAGCTTTCTTT. Translating gives CASSENYMAEAFF.

This clone was seen a few times. The chain carries TRBV19 and TRBJ2-1, with D hard to call. CDR1 is LNHDA and CDR2 is SQIVND in the germline V gene (reference sequence). This CDR3 comprises 16 residues. V lost 3 bases and J lost 5, with 17 bases in between. The CDR3 here is CASSIVRNTNHNEQFF. As DNA, the CDR3 is TGTGCCAGTAGTATTGTAAGAAACACAAACCACAATGAGCAGTTCTTC.

This clone was counted between two and nine times. The V gene is TRBV5-1, the J gene TRBJ2-1, with D hard to call. The germline gives CDR1 SGHRS, CDR2 YFSETQ. V was shortened by 0 bases and J by 10 bases, with 14 bases between the two germline ends. This CDR3 has 14 residues. CDR3 amino acids: CASSLAVGKKEQFF. The DNA for the CDR3 is TGCGCCAGCAGCTTGGCCGTAGGCAAGAAAGAGCAGTTCTTC.